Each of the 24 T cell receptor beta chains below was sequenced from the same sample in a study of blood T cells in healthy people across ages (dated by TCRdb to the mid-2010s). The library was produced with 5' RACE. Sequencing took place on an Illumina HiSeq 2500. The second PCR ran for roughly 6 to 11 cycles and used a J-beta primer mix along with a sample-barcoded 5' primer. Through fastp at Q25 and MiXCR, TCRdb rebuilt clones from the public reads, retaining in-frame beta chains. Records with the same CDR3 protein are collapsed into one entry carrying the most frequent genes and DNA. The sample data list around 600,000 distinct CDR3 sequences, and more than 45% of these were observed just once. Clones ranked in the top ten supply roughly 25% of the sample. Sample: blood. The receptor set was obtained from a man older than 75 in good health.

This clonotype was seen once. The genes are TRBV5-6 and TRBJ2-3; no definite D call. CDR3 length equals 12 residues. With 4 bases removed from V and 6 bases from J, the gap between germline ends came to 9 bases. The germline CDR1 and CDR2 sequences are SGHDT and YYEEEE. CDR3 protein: CASSIYADTQYF. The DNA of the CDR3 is TGTGCCAGCAGCATCTATGCCGATACGCAGTATTTT.

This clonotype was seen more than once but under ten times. The CDR3 nucleotides read TGTGCCAGCAGTTGGAGCGGGGGCCCTTACAATGAGCAGTTCTTC. The encoded protein is CASSWSGGPYNEQFF. V and J are TRBV27 and TRBJ2-1; 8 nucleotides agree with TRBD2. J gave up 4 bases and V 4 bases, and 6 bases lay outside the gene matches. CDR1 and CDR2 from the germline V gene are MNHEY and SMNVEV (reference sequence). There are 15 residues in the CDR3.

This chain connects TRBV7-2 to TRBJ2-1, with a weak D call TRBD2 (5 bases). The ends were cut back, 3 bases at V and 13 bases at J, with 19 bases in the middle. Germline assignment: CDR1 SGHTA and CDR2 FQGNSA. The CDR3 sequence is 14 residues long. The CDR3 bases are TGTGCCAGCAGCTTGGGGTTAGCTTGGGAGACCCAGTTCTTC. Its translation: CASSLGLAWETQFF.

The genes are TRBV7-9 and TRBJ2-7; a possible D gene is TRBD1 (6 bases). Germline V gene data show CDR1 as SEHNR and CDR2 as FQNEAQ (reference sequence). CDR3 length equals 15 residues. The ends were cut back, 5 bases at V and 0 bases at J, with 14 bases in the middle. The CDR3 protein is CASSVAGASSYEQYF. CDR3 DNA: TGTGCCAGCAGCGTGGCAGGGGCAAGCTCCTACGAGCAGTACTTC.

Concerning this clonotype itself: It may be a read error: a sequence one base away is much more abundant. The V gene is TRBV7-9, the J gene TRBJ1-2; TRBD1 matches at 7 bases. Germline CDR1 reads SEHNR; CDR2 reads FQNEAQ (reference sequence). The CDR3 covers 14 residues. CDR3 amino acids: CTSRHPGQIYGYTF. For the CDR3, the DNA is TGTACCAGCAGACACCCGGGACAGATCTATGGCTACACCTTC.

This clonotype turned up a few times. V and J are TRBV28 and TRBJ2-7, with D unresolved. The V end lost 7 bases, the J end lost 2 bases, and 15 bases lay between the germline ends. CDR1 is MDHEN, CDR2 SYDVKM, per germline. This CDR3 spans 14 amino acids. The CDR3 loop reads CASTPDQGPYEQYF. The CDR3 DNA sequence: TGTGCCAGCACTCCTGACCAAGGCCCCTACGAGCAGTACTTC. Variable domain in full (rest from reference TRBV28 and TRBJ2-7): DVKVTQSSRYLVKRTGEKVFLECVQDMDHENMFWYRQDPGLGLRLIYFSYDVKMKEKGDIPEGYSVSREKKERFSLILESASTNQTSMYLCASTPDQGPYEQYFGPGTRLTVT.

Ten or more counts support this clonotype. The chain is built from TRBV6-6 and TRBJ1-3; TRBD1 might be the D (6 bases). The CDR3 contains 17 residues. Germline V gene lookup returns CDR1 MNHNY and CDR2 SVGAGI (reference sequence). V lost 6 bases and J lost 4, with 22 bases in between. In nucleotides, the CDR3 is TGTGCCAGCAGCCAAATGCCAGGGACACGAACCGGAAACACCATATATTTT. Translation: CASSQMPGTRTGNTIYF.

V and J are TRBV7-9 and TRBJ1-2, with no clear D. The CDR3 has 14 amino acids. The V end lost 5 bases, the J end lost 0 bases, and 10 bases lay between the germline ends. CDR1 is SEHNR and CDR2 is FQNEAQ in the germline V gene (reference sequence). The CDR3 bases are TGTGCCAGCAGCAGCAGAGTCACTAACTATGGCTACACCTTC. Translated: CASSSRVTNYGYTF.

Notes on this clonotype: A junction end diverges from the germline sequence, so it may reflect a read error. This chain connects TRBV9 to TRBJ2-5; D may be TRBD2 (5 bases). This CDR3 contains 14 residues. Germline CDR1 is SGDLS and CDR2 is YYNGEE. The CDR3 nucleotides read TGTGCCAGCAGCGTAGCTGAGGGTCAAGGGACCCAGTACTTC. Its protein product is CASSVAEGQGTQYF.

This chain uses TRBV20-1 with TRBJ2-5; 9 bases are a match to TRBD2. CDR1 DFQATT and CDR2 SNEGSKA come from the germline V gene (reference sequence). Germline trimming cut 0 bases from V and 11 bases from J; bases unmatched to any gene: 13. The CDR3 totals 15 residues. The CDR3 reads CSARDRRVAGDEQYF. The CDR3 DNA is TGCAGTGCTAGAGATCGTCGAGTAGCGGGAGATGAGCAGTACTTC.

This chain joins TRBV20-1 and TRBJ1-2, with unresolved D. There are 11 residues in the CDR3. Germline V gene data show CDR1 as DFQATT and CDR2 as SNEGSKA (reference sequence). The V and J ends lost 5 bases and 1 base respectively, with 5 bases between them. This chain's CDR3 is CSAEGNYGYTF. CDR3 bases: TGCAGTGCTGAGGGTAACTATGGCTACACCTTC.

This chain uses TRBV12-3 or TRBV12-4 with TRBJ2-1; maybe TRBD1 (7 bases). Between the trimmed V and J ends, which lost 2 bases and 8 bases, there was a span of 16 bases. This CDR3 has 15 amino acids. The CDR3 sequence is CASSLRGAGGDEQFF. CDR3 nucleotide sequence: TGTGCCAGCAGTTTAAGGGGGGCAGGGGGTGATGAGCAGTTCTTC.

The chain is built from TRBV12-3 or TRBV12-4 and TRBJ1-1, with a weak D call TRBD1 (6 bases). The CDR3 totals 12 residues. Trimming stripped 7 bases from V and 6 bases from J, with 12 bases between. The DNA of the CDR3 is TGTGCCAGCACCCAGGGGTGGGCTGAAGCTTTCTTT. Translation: CASTQGWAEAFF.

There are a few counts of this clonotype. The CDR3 protein is CASSPTGNEEQFF. The DNA of the CDR3 is TGTGCCAGCAGTCCGACAGGAAACGAGGAGCAGTTCTTC. This chain joins TRBV12-3 or TRBV12-4 and TRBJ2-1; D may be TRBD1 (6 bases). Deletions cut 5 bases from V and 10 bases from J, with 15 bases between. This CDR3 is built from 13 residues.

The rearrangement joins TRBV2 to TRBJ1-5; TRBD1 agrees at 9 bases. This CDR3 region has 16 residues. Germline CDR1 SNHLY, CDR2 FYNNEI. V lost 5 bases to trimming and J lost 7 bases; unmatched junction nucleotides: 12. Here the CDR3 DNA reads TGTGCCAGCAGTCAGCCGGGACAGGGTAACAGACAGCCCCAGCATTTT. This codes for CASSQPGQGNRQPQHF.

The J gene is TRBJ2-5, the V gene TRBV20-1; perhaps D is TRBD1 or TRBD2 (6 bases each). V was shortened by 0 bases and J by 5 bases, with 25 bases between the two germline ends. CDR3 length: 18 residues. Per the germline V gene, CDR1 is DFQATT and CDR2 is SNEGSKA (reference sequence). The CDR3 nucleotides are TGCAGTGCTAGAGATCTCTATGGGGGGCGCTTCGGCCGTGAGACCCAGTACTTC. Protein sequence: CSARDLYGGRFGRETQYF.

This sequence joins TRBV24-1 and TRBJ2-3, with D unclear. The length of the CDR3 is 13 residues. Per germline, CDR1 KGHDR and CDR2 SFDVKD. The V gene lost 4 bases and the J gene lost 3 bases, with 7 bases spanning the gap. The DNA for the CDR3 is TGTGCCACCAGTGACCCGCAGACAGATACGCAGTATTTT. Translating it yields CATSDPQTDTQYF.

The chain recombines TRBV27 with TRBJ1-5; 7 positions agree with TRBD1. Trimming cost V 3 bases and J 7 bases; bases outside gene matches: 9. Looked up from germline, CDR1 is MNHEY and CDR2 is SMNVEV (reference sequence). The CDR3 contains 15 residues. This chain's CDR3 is CASSLGRGRWQPQHF. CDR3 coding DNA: TGTGCCAGCAGTTTGGGTAGGGGGCGATGGCAGCCCCAGCATTTT.

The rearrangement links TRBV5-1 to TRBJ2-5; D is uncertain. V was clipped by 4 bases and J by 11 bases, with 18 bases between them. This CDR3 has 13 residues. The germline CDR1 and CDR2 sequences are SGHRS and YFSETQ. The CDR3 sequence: CASSLDPENEQYF. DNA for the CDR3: TGCGCCAGCAGCCTAGACCCCGAGAATGAGCAGTACTTC.

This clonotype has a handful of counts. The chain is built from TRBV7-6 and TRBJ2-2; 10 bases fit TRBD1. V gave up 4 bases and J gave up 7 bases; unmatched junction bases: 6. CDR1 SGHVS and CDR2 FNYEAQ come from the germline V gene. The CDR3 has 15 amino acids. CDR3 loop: CASSSTGGRSGELFF. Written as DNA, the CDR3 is TGTGCCAGCAGCTCGACAGGGGGCCGGAGCGGGGAGCTGTTTTTT.

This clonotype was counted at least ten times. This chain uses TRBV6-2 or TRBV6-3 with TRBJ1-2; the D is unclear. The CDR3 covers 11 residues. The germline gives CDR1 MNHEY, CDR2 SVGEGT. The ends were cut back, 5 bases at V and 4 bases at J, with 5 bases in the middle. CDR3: CASSPSYGYTF. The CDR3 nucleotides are TGTGCCAGCAGTCCCAGCTATGGCTACACCTTC.

CDR3 residues: CASSLEGGRNTEAFF. The CDR3 DNA reads TGCGCCAGCAGCTTGGAGGGGGGAAGGAACACTGAAGCTTTCTTT. V is TRBV5-1 and J is TRBJ1-1; possible D gene TRBD1, 6 bases. The germline V and J ends were trimmed by 0 bases and 1 base, with 10 bases remaining between them. CDR1 SGHRS and CDR2 YFSETQ come from the germline V gene. The CDR3 totals 15 residues. The variable domain in full, with the rest retrieved from reference TRBV5-1 and TRBJ1-1, is KAGVTQTPRYLIKTRGQQVTLSCSPISGHRSVSWYQQTPGQGLQFLFEYFSETQRNKGNFPGRFSGRQFSNSRSEMNVSTLELGDSALYLCASSLEGGRNTEAFFGQGTRLTVV.

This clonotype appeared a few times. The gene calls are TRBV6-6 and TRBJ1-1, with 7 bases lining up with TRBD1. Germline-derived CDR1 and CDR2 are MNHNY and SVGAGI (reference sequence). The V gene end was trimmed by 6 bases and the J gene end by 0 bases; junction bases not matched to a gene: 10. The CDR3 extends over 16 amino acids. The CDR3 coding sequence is TGTGCCAGCAGGGAACTCAACAGGGGAATGAACACTGAAGCTTTCTTT. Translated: CASRELNRGMNTEAFF.

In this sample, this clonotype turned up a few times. DNA for the CDR3: TGTGCCAGCAGCCCCCCCGCCTCAACTAGGAATGAAAAACTGTTTTTT. It codes for CASSPPASTRNEKLFF. The chain recombines TRBV7-2 with TRBJ1-4; D call uncertain. Between the trimmed V and J ends, which lost 5 bases and 5 bases, there was a span of 18 bases. Germline V gene sequence: CDR1 SGHTA, CDR2 FQGNSA. The CDR3 consists of 16 residues.